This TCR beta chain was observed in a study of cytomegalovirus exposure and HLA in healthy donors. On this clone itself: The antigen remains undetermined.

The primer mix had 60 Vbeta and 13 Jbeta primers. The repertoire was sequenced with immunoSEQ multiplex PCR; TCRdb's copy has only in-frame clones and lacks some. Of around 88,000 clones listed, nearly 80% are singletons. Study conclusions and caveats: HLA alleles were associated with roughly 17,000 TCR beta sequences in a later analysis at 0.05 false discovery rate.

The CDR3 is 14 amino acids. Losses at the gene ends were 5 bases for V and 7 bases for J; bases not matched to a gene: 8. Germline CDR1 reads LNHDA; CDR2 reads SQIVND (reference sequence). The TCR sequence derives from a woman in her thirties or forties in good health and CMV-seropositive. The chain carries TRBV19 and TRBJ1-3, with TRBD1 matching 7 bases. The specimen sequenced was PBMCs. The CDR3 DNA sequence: TGTGCCAGTAGTCCCGGACAGGTGGGCAACACCATATATTTT. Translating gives CASSPGQVGNTIYF.